What follows are 14 T cell receptor beta chains derived from one specimen sequenced in a study of OX40 agonist ivuxolimab in advanced cancers. The protocol was immunoSEQ multiplex PCR, while the TCRdb copy is restricted to in-frame clones and leaves out a portion. Of approximately 70,000 clones in the sample, around 79% were seen once. The sample in question was CD4+ or CD8+ T cells sorted from blood, obtained in a trial of the OX40 agonist ivuxolimab. The receptor set was obtained from an adult with an advanced solid tumor such as melanoma, head and neck, liver or kidney cancer.

V usage is TRBV2 and J usage is TRBJ1-2, with D possibly matching TRBD1 (5 bases). The germline V and J ends were trimmed by 7 bases and 2 bases, with 11 bases remaining between them. Per the germline V gene, CDR1 is SNHLY and CDR2 is FYNNEI. There are 13 residues in the CDR3. The CDR3 sequence is CASNPTVNYGYTF. CDR3 DNA: TGTGCCAGCAACCCGACAGTGAACTATGGCTACACCTTC.

V gene TRBV9 combines with J gene TRBJ2-2, with 7 bases lining up with TRBD1. This CDR3 region has 18 residues. The germline V gene has CDR1 SGDLS and CDR2 YYNGEE. The junction had 16 bases not matched to a gene; V was cut back by 0 bases and J by 8 bases. Here the CDR3 DNA reads TGTGCCAGCAGCGTAGCTACGGCCCCTACAGGGGTTGTAGGGGAGCTGTTTTTT. This encodes CASSVATAPTGVVGELFF.

The chain joins TRBV15 to TRBJ1-2, with D perhaps matching TRBD1 (6 bases). There are 15 residues in the CDR3. Per the germline V gene, CDR1 is LNHNV and CDR2 is YYDKDF (reference sequence). V lost 5 bases and J lost 4, with 17 bases in between. The CDR3 loop is CATSGGQGRSYGYTF. The CDR3 coding sequence is TGTGCCACCAGCGGGGGGCAGGGGCGCAGCTATGGCTACACCTTC. Drawing the rest from reference TRBV15 and TRBJ1-2, the complete variable domain is DAMVIQNPRYQVTQFGKPVTLSCSQTLNHNVMYWYQQKSSQAPKLLFHYYDKDFNNEADTPDNFQSRRPNTSFCFLDIRSPGLGDTAMYLCATSGGQGRSYGYTFGSGTRLTVV.

This rearrangement joins TRBV18 to TRBJ2-3; D ambiguous. V shed 3 bases and J shed 11 bases, with 15 bases lying between them. This CDR3 has 13 residues. From germline, CDR1 is KGHSH and CDR2 LQKENI. CDR3 DNA sequence: TGTGCCAGCTCACCTTCTAAGGACCTGGGGCAGTATTTT. Protein product: CASSPSKDLGQYF.

This chain uses TRBV7-2 with TRBJ2-3; 13 bases align to TRBD2. V lost 5 bases, J lost 1 base, and 9 bases stayed unmatched. Germline loops: CDR1 SGHTA, CDR2 FQGNSA. This CDR3 contains 18 residues. CDR3 residues: CASSHATSGGARTDTQYF. The CDR3, as DNA: TGTGCCAGCAGCCACGCTACTAGCGGGGGGGCTCGCACAGATACGCAGTATTTT.

V is TRBV10-3 and J is TRBJ2-1; unclear D gene. Germline lookup yields CDR1 ENHRY and CDR2 SYGVKD. The V and J ends lost 1 base and 10 bases respectively, with 14 bases between them. The CDR3 loop spans 14 amino acids. The CDR3: CAISEYGARREQFF. For the CDR3, the DNA is TGTGCCATCAGTGAGTATGGCGCCCGACGGGAGCAGTTCTTC.

This chain links TRBV27 with TRBJ2-7, with unresolved D. The CDR3 covers 14 residues. V was trimmed by 4 bases and J by 3 bases, leaving 13 bases between them. Germline V gives CDR1 MNHEY, CDR2 SMNVEV (reference sequence). As DNA, the CDR3 is TGTGCCAGCAGTTCCCTTGATAGATTCTACGAGCAGTACGTC. As protein: CASSSLDRFYEQYV.

This chain links TRBV30 with TRBJ1-3, with D tentatively TRBD1 (5 bases). Germline V gene data show CDR1 as GTSNPN and CDR2 as SVGIG (reference sequence). There are 15 residues in the CDR3. V dropped 8 bases and J dropped 1 base, with 18 bases sitting between them. CDR3 sequence reads: CAGNRRLLSGNTIYF. The CDR3 DNA sequence: TGTGCCGGGAACAGGAGACTCCTTTCTGGAAACACCATATATTTT.

This rearrangement joins TRBV18 to TRBJ2-7; 11 bases fit TRBD2. The junction had 5 bases not matched to a gene; V was cut back by 10 bases and J by 0 bases. Germline loops: CDR1 KGHSH, CDR2 LQKENI. The CDR3 totals 14 residues. Here the CDR3 DNA reads TGTGCCACCACTACTAGCGGGAGCTCCTACGAGCAGTACTTC. Amino acids: CATTTSGSSYEQYF.

V is TRBV27 and J is TRBJ2-1; 7 positions agree with TRBD2. The CDR3 runs 14 residues. The junction had 0 bases not matched to a gene; V was cut back by 3 bases and J by 1 base. The germline gives CDR1 MNHEY, CDR2 SMNVEV (reference sequence). The CDR3 protein is CASSLGGSYNEQFF. The DNA of the CDR3 is TGTGCCAGCAGTTTGGGGGGGTCCTACAATGAGCAGTTCTTC.

V gene TRBV7-9 combines with J gene TRBJ2-3; perhaps TRBD1 as D (5 bases). The CDR3 extends over 12 amino acids. Germline CDR1 is SEHNR and CDR2 is FQNEAQ (reference sequence). Trimming cost V 8 bases and J 1 base, with 7 bases left between them. The CDR3 protein is CASGAGTDTQYF. In nucleotides, the CDR3 is TGTGCCAGCGGGGCAGGCACAGATACGCAGTATTTT.

The J gene is TRBJ1-2, the V gene TRBV7-2; the D is unclear. This CDR3 contains 14 residues. V lost 0 bases and J lost 4, with 9 bases in between. CDR1 and CDR2 from the germline V gene are SGHTA and FQGNSA. The CDR3 DNA follows: TGTGCCAGCAGCTTAGCTGGCGTGGCCTATGGCTACACCTTC. Its translation is CASSLAGVAYGYTF.

The V gene is TRBV2, the J gene TRBJ2-1; 7 nucleotides line up with TRBD2. Trimming at V came to 4 bases and at J to 6 bases, leaving 3 bases not matched to a gene. The germline gives CDR1 SNHLY, CDR2 FYNNEI. The CDR3 has 13 residues. The CDR3 sequence is CASSGEGLNEQFF. Written as DNA, the CDR3 is TGTGCCAGCAGTGGGGAGGGCCTCAATGAGCAGTTCTTC.

The chain combines TRBV9 with TRBJ2-7; a weak D match, TRBD1 (6 bases). This CDR3 is built from 15 residues. The V end lost 2 bases, the J end lost 3 bases, and 15 bases lay between the germline ends. Per the germline V gene, CDR1 is SGDLS and CDR2 is YYNGEE. The CDR3 DNA follows: TGTGCCAGCAGCGTTCAGGGGCCGGGCAACTACGAGCAGTACTTC. This sequence encodes CASSVQGPGNYEQYF.